This T cell receptor (beta chain) stems from a study of blood T cells in healthy people across ages. Through a sample-barcoded 5' primer and a J-beta primer mix, a second PCR was run for roughly 6 to 11 cycles. TCRdb processed the 5' RACE reads anew with MiXCR; each CDR3 protein has one entry. The table has some 1.5 million distinct CDR3 sequences, under 30% seen once. The length of the CDR3 is 14 residues. Trimming took 2 bases from V and 5 from J, leaving 12 bases between them. Germline V gene sequence: CDR1 KGHSH, CDR2 LQKENI. The J gene is TRBJ2-5, the V gene TRBV18; D perhaps matches TRBD2 (5 bases). Material: blood. The TCR was taken from a woman in her twenties or thirties in good health. As DNA, the CDR3 is TGTGCCAGCTCACCAGAGTTCGGCGGGGAGACCCAGTACTTC. Translation gives CASSPEFGGETQYF.